The 26 T cell receptor beta chains in this list originate from one sample, sequenced in a study of blood T cell repertoires in COVID-19. TCRdb's table, derived via immunoSEQ multiplex PCR, lists solely in-frame clones and lacks some. The sample carries some 400,000 clones, about 87% recorded once. Sequencing was performed on peripheral blood. These receptors all come from a woman aged 60-75 years with COVID-19, enrolled during active disease.

Only a few counts were recorded for this clone. The chain has TRBV27 and TRBJ2-1, with D possibly matching TRBD1 (5 bases). With 2 bases removed from V and 6 bases from J, the gap between germline ends came to 11 bases. There are 14 residues in the CDR3. Germline CDR1 MNHEY, CDR2 SMNVEV (reference sequence). CDR3 protein: CASSLRGQSNEQFF. The DNA for the CDR3 is TGTGCCAGCAGTTTAAGGGGTCAGTCCAATGAGCAGTTCTTC.

The V gene is TRBV6-1, the J gene TRBJ2-7; 8 bases match TRBD2. Per germline, CDR1 MNHNS and CDR2 SASEGT. The CDR3 is 15 amino acids. Losses at the gene ends were 3 bases for V and 4 bases for J; bases not matched to a gene: 8. The CDR3, as DNA: TGTGCCAGCAGTGATTCGTCGGGGGGGCCGTACGAGCAGTACTTC. Protein product: CASSDSSGGPYEQYF.

The chain employs TRBV21-1 and TRBJ2-2; TRBD2, as called in the table, went unchecked against the DNA. TRBV21-1 is recorded as a pseudogene. The CDR3 runs 15 residues. The CDR3 DNA reads as TGTGCCAGCAGCGACGCGGGGGTACGGACCGGGGAGCTGTTTTTT. It yields the protein CASSDAGVRTGELFF.

The rearrangement joins TRBV30 to TRBJ2-5; 8 bases are a match to TRBD1. The germline gives CDR1 GTSNPN, CDR2 SVGIG (reference sequence). This CDR3 has 14 residues. Trimming removed 5 bases from V and 0 bases from J; junction bases left unmatched: 5. The CDR3 nucleotides read TGTGCCTGGGCGACAGGGGCCTACCAAGAGACCCAGTACTTC. It specifies CAWATGAYQETQYF.

This chain links TRBV7-8 with TRBJ2-2, with TRBD2 matching over 8 bases. Germline CDR1 and CDR2: SGHVS and FQNEAQ. V dropped 7 bases and J dropped 5; count of bases not matched to a gene: 12. This CDR3 region has 16 residues. The CDR3: CASTPWGGGRTGELFF. The DNA for the CDR3 is TGTGCCAGCACCCCCTGGGGGGGCGGGAGGACCGGGGAGCTGTTTTTT.

This chain uses TRBV9 with TRBJ2-7; tentative D call: TRBD1 (6 bases). Germline-derived CDR1 and CDR2 are SGDLS and YYNGEE. The CDR3 spans 16 residues. V lost 4 bases, J lost 7 bases, and 24 bases lay in between. For the CDR3, the DNA is TGTGCCAGCAGCCCATCCCCTCTGGGGGCCTGGTATGAGCAGTACTTC. As protein: CASSPSPLGAWYEQYF.

The chain links TRBV7-9 to TRBJ1-2; no firm D call. The V gene's germline CDR1 is SEHNR and CDR2 FQNEAQ (reference sequence). This CDR3 spans 13 amino acids. V dropped 4 bases and J dropped 8 bases, with 14 bases sitting between them. The CDR3: CASSSPRGVGYTF. In nucleotides, the CDR3 is TGTGCCAGCAGCTCCCCTCGGGGAGTAGGCTACACCTTC.

This clone was detected ten times or more. The chain combines TRBV19 with TRBJ1-3, with D possibly being TRBD1 (5 bases). With 4 bases removed from V and 8 bases from J, the gap between germline ends came to 15 bases. The CDR3 totals 14 residues. Per germline, CDR1 LNHDA and CDR2 SQIVND (reference sequence). The chain's CDR3 is CASSNQGGTDTIYF. The CDR3 DNA reads as TGTGCCAGTAGTAACCAGGGCGGTACGGACACCATATATTTT.

This clone appeared a single time. V and J are TRBV5-1 and TRBJ2-7; 8 bases are a match to TRBD1. J gave up 5 bases and V 0 bases, and 7 bases lay outside the gene matches. Germline loops: CDR1 SGHRS, CDR2 YFSETQ. The CDR3 is 15 residues long. The CDR3, as DNA: TGCGCCAGCAGCTTGGCCGGACAGGGAGAAGACGAGCAGTACTTC. As protein: CASSLAGQGEDEQYF. Variable domain in full (rest from reference TRBV5-1 and TRBJ2-7): KAGVTQTPRYLIKTRGQQVTLSCSPISGHRSVSWYQQTPGQGLQFLFEYFSETQRNKGNFPGRFSGRQFSNSRSEMNVSTLELGDSALYLCASSLAGQGEDEQYFGPGTRLTVT.

The rearrangement uses TRBV9 and TRBJ2-3, with TRBD2 identical over 11 bases. Germline V CDR1 and CDR2: SGDLS, YYNGEE. The CDR3 has 17 amino acids. V gave up 2 bases and J gave up 4 bases; unmatched junction bases: 9. This chain's CDR3 is CASSVPTLAGVSDTQYF. CDR3 bases: TGTGCCAGCAGCGTCCCCACACTAGCGGGGGTATCAGATACGCAGTATTTT.

V is TRBV9 and J is TRBJ1-5; D is undetermined. V lost 0 bases and J lost 9, with 16 bases in between. Germline V gene sequence: CDR1 SGDLS, CDR2 YYNGEE. This CDR3 is 15 amino acids long. CDR3 residues: CASSVAEAFQGPQHF. Here the CDR3 DNA reads TGTGCCAGCAGCGTAGCTGAAGCGTTTCAAGGGCCCCAGCATTTT.

The DNA of the CDR3 is TGTGCCAGTAGTAAGGCGGGGACGAGCAATCAGCCCCAGCATTTT. Translation gives CASSKAGTSNQPQHF. The V gene is TRBV19, the J gene TRBJ1-5, with D maybe TRBD1 (5 bases). CDR1 and CDR2 (germline): LNHDA, SQIVND (reference sequence). Trimming left V 4 bases short and J 1 base short, with 11 bases between. This CDR3 contains 15 residues.

This chain uses TRBV27 with TRBJ1-2; D is perhaps TRBD1 (5 bases). The CDR3 extends over 14 amino acids. The germline gives CDR1 MNHEY, CDR2 SMNVEV (reference sequence). The V and J ends lost 0 bases and 4 bases respectively, with 9 bases between them. The CDR3 is CASSLSGRAYGYTF. Here the CDR3 DNA reads TGTGCCAGCAGTTTATCTGGCAGGGCCTATGGCTACACCTTC.

The J gene is TRBJ2-7, the V gene TRBV19, with D maybe TRBD2 (5 bases). The V end lost 5 bases, the J end lost 2 bases, and 19 bases lay between the germline ends. The CDR3 runs 16 residues. Germline CDR1 LNHDA, CDR2 SQIVND (reference sequence). The CDR3 here is CASSLFRGSPPYEQYF. DNA for the CDR3: TGTGCCAGTAGTCTGTTTCGAGGGTCCCCCCCCTACGAGCAGTACTTC.

The chain couples TRBV4-1 to TRBJ1-5; D is perhaps TRBD1 (6 bases). Trimming took off 0 bases at V and 3 bases at J, with 12 bases between the two ends. The CDR3 totals 16 residues. CDR1 is MGHRA and CDR2 is YSYEKL in the germline V gene. The CDR3 DNA reads TGCGCCAGCAGCCAAGAACGTACAGGGCTCAATCAGCCCCAGCATTTT. This sequence encodes CASSQERTGLNQPQHF.

V gene TRBV5-1 combines with J gene TRBJ1-1; D might be TRBD1 (5 bases). The CDR3 has 15 residues. The germline gives CDR1 SGHRS, CDR2 YFSETQ. Trimming shortened V by 0 bases and J by 0 bases, and 9 bases separated the two germline ends. CDR3 coding DNA: TGCGCCAGCAGCTTGGTCAGGGATATGAACACTGAAGCTTTCTTT. This translates into CASSLVRDMNTEAFF.

The chain is built from TRBV4-1 and TRBJ2-1; 9 bases fit TRBD2. J gave up 9 bases and V 1 base, and 19 bases lay outside the gene matches. CDR3 size: 19 residues. Per germline, CDR1 MGHRA and CDR2 YSYEKL. This CDR3 is CASSQAIGSGGTSGSEQFF. The CDR3 bases are TGCGCCAGCAGCCAAGCCATTGGTAGCGGGGGAACATCAGGGAGTGAGCAGTTCTTC.

The V call is TRBV5-1, the J call TRBJ2-5, with 7 bases matching TRBD1. The V gene's germline CDR1 is SGHRS and CDR2 YFSETQ. CDR3 length: 15 amino acids. The J segment lost 5 bases and the V segment lost 5 bases, leaving 12 bases of the junction unmatched. The chain's CDR3 is CASRPTGAERETQYF. The CDR3 DNA reads as TGCGCCAGCAGACCAACAGGGGCCGAGAGGGAGACCCAGTACTTC.

The chain combines TRBV28 with TRBJ1-2; D is unresolved. The CDR3 extends over 14 amino acids. Per the germline V gene, CDR1 is MDHEN and CDR2 is SYDVKM. V was cut by 1 base and J by 1 base, with 7 bases left in between. The CDR3 DNA sequence: TGTGCCAGCAGTTTATTCACGAGTAACTATGGCTACACCTTC. It yields the protein CASSLFTSNYGYTF.

V gene TRBV2 combines with J gene TRBJ2-7, with 11 bases identical to TRBD1. J was trimmed by 3 bases and V by 6 bases; bases with no gene match: 7. The CDR3 is 15 residues long. In germline, CDR1 is SNHLY, CDR2 FYNNEI. The CDR3 reads CASRDGTGGFYEQYF. The CDR3 coding sequence is TGTGCCAGCAGGGACGGGACAGGGGGTTTCTACGAGCAGTACTTC.

This clone was seen a handful of times. V usage is TRBV28 and J usage is TRBJ1-3; D ambiguous. Germline loops: CDR1 MDHEN, CDR2 SYDVKM. V lost 5 bases and J lost 4, with 18 bases in between. The CDR3 has 16 residues. The CDR3 coding sequence is TGTGCCAGCAGTCCACTCCCCGGGCGGGGAGGAAACACCATATATTTT. Residues: CASSPLPGRGGNTIYF.

The V and J genes are TRBV9 and TRBJ1-2; 7 bases line up with TRBD1. Looked up from germline, CDR1 is SGDLS and CDR2 is YYNGEE. V was clipped by 0 bases and J by 7 bases; unmatched bases: 9. The CDR3 consists of 15 residues. The CDR3 sequence is CASSVGNGQDLGYTF. CDR3 coding DNA: TGTGCCAGCAGCGTAGGTAATGGACAGGACCTTGGCTACACCTTC.

The chain recombines TRBV11-1 with TRBJ2-7; 12 bases fit TRBD2. CDR3 length equals 14 residues. Looked up from germline, CDR1 is SGHAT and CDR2 is FQDESV (reference sequence). V lost 5 bases and J lost 4; bases outside the gene matches: 3. The CDR3: CASSPTSGGYEQYF. The CDR3 bases are TGTGCCAGCAGCCCGACTAGCGGGGGATACGAGCAGTACTTC.

CDR3 amino acids: CASSPVSIGGYTDTQYF. Written as DNA, the CDR3 is TGTGCCAGCAGCCCGGTTTCTATCGGGGGGTACACAGATACGCAGTATTTT. This chain connects TRBV7-2 to TRBJ2-3, with 7 bases fitting TRBD2. V shed 5 bases, J shed 2 bases, and the junction held 13 bases outside the gene matches. Germline V gene lookup returns CDR1 SGHTA and CDR2 FQGNSA. This CDR3 spans 17 amino acids. The full variable domain, with the rest looked up from reference TRBV7-2 and TRBJ2-3, is GAGVSQSPSNKVTEKGKDVELRCDPISGHTALYWYRQSLGQGLEFLIYFQGNSAPDKSGLPSDRFSAERTGGSVSTLTIQRTQQEDSAVYLCASSPVSIGGYTDTQYFGPGTRLTVL.

The rearrangement uses TRBV4-1 and TRBJ1-3; D remains unclear. The CDR3 is 19 residues long. V lost 0 bases to trimming and J lost 0 bases, with 18 bases between them. The V gene's germline CDR1 is MGHRA and CDR2 YSYEKL. CDR3 DNA sequence: TGCGCCAGCAGCCAAGATAGCGAACGAACCCGGCACTCTGGAAACACCATATATTTT. This gives the protein CASSQDSERTRHSGNTIYF.

The chain is built from TRBV7-9 and TRBJ2-5; D might be TRBD1 (6 bases). CDR3 size: 15 residues. Germline loops: CDR1 SEHNR, CDR2 FQNEAQ (reference sequence). Deletions cut 5 bases from V and 5 bases from J, with 18 bases between. The CDR3 is CASSPQGWGQETQYF. The CDR3 nucleotides read TGTGCCAGCAGCCCCCAAGGTTGGGGGCAGGAGACCCAGTACTTC.